What follows are 8 T cell receptor beta chains derived from one specimen sequenced in a study of cytomegalovirus exposure and HLA in healthy donors. The primer mix had 60 Vbeta and 13 Jbeta primers. Here immunoSEQ multiplex PCR was the method, and the copy in TCRdb shows in-frame clones only, minus some. This sample has around 170,000 clones; around 80% occur once, and the top ten carry about 2.5%. The sequenced material came from PBMCs. All receptors come from a woman aged 25 to 45 in good health and CMV-seropositive.

V and J are TRBV11-2 and TRBJ1-4; maybe TRBD1 (6 bases). CDR3 length: 14 amino acids. Germline lookup yields CDR1 SGHAT and CDR2 FQNNGV. V shed 4 bases and J shed 7 bases, with 13 bases lying between them. DNA for the CDR3: TGTGCCAGCAGCTGGGGACAAGGTTTTGAAAAACTGTTTTTT. It encodes CASSWGQGFEKLFF.

The chain is built from TRBV28 and TRBJ2-3; 9 bases line up with TRBD1. Germline trimming cut 9 bases from V and 4 bases from J; bases unmatched to any gene: 11. This CDR3 is 15 amino acids long. In germline, CDR1 is MDHEN, CDR2 SYDVKM. CDR3 sequence (DNA): TGTGCCAGTTCTACAGGGGGCGCGGGGTCAGATACGCAGTATTTT. It is translated as CASSTGGAGSDTQYF.

The chain employs TRBV6-6 and TRBJ1-1; a weak D match, TRBD1 (5 bases). V was cut by 9 bases and J by 8 bases, with 25 bases left in between. The CDR3 loop spans 15 amino acids. Germline V gene lookup returns CDR1 MNHNY and CDR2 SVGAGI (reference sequence). The CDR3 is CASSGSPGGSGEAFF. CDR3 nucleotide sequence: TGTGCCAGTTCCGGGTCGCCGGGGGGGAGCGGGGAAGCTTTCTTT.

The table lists this clone with a few counts. This chain connects TRBV4-2 to TRBJ1-2; TRBD1 is a possible D gene (5 bases). CDR3 size: 14 residues. V was shortened by 0 bases and J by 4 bases, with 9 bases between the two germline ends. Germline loops: CDR1 LGHNA, CDR2 YNFKEQ. The CDR3 region is CASSQDGGGYGYTF. CDR3 bases: TGTGCCAGCAGCCAAGATGGGGGGGGCTATGGCTACACCTTC.

The chain combines TRBV11-2 with TRBJ2-7, with D maybe TRBD1 (5 bases). The ends were cut back, 4 bases at V and 6 bases at J, with 19 bases in the middle. CDR3 size: 15 residues. Germline V gives CDR1 SGHAT, CDR2 FQNNGV. This chain's CDR3 is CASSSRQSPSSEQYF. CDR3 bases: TGTGCCAGCAGCTCACGACAGAGCCCCTCGAGCGAGCAGTACTTC.

DNA for the CDR3: TGTGCTAGTGGTTTGGTAATACGGCTAGCGGCGAATGAGCAGTTCTTC. This codes for CASGLVIRLAANEQFF. V usage is TRBV12-5 and J usage is TRBJ2-1; 7 bases are a match to TRBD2. V trimming: 0 bases; J trimming: 7 bases; junction bases outside the gene matches: 9. Germline assignment: CDR1 LGHNT and CDR2 FRNRAP. CDR3 size: 16 residues.

The chain combines TRBV7-9 with TRBJ2-5, with D perhaps matching TRBD1 (6 bases). The CDR3 is 14 amino acids. The germline CDR1 and CDR2 sequences are SEHNR and FQNEAQ (reference sequence). V was trimmed by 5 bases and J by 6 bases, leaving 16 bases between them. The CDR3 DNA sequence: TGTGCCAGCAGCCTACAGGGTCAGGGGCAGACCCAGTACTTC. Its translation: CASSLQGQGQTQYF.

J is TRBJ2-3 and V is TRBV5-6; the D gene is possibly TRBD1 (5 bases). The V end was cut by 2 bases, the J end by 7 bases, with 11 bases between. CDR1 and CDR2 from the germline V gene are SGHDT and YYEEEE. CDR3 length equals 13 residues. The CDR3 loop reads CASSLSGWHTQYF. Written as DNA, the CDR3 is TGTGCCAGCAGCTTATCAGGGTGGCATACGCAGTATTTT.